The following is a TCR beta chain sequence with its context. The antigen is unknown. The CDR3 length is 13 residues. Germline CDR1 MNHNY, CDR2 SVGAGI (reference sequence). V was clipped by 1 base and J by 6 bases, with 10 bases between them. The data derive from a study of cytomegalovirus exposure and HLA in healthy donors. Study overall: Of several hundred genotyped donors, around 84% clustered with self-reported Caucasian donors.

The PCR employed 60 Vbeta primers together with 13 Jbeta primers. The authors' processing: In a later analysis, 8.5 million to 14 million of 83 million or so unique beta chains occurred in at least two donors. Sequencing used immunoSEQ multiplex PCR; TCRdb keeps in-frame clones, though not all of them. D and trimming were read from the DNA, whereas the V and J calls and clone size are those reported in that table. There are about 130,000 clones in the sample; roughly 79% occur only once, and 2.7% lies in the top ten. Broader study findings: Across donors, most TCRs were seen rarely, yet some public ones were widespread.

The origin of this receptor is a boy aged 2 to 9 in good health and CMV-seronegative. What was sequenced was PBMCs. This rearrangement joins TRBV6-6 to TRBJ2-7; D is unclear. CDR3: CASSYYQASEQYF. The DNA for the CDR3 is TGTGCCAGCAGTTACTATCAGGCCTCCGAGCAGTACTTC.